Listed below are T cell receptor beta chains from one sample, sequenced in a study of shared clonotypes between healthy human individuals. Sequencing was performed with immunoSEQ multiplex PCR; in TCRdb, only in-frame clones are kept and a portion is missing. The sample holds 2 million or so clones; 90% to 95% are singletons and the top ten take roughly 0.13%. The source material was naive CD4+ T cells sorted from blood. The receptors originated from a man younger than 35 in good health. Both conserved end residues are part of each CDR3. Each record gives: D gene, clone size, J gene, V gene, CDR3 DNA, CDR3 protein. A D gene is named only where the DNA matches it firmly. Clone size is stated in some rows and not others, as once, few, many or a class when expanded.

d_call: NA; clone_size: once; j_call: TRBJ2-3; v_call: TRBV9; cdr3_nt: TGTGCCAGCAGCGTAGAGTCCACAGATACGCAGTATTTT; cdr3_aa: CASSVESTDTQYF
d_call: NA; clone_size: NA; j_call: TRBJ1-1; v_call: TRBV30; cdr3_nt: TGTGCCTGGAGTGTAAGGAAAAACACTGAAGCTTTCTTT; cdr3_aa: CAWSVRKNTEAFF
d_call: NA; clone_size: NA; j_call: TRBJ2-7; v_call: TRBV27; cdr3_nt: TGTGCCAGCAGATTTTTGGGGGGCTCCCTTTACGAGCAGTACTTC; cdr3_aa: CASRFLGGSLYEQYF
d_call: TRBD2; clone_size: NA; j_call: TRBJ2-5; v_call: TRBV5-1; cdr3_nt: TGCGCCAGCAGCCCCGGGACTAGCGGAGAAGAGACCCAGTACTTC; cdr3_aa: CASSPGTSGEETQYF
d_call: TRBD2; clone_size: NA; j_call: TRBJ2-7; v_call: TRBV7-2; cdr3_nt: TGTGCCAGCAGCTTAGCGCGGGGGACTAGCGGGGGGCCCTACGAGCAGTACTTC; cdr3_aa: CASSLARGTSGGPYEQYF
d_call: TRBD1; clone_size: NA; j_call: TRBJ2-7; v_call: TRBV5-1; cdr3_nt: TGCGCCAGCAGCTCTCGACAGGGTTGGGACGAGCAGTACTTC; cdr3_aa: CASSSRQGWDEQYF
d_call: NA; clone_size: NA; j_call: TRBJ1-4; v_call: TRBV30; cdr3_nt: TGTGCCTGGAGTGTTTTTGGGTCCTGGGAAAAACTGTTTTTT; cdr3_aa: CAWSVFGSWEKLFF
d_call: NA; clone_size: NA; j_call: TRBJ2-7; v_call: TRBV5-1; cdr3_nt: TGCGCCAGCAGCTTGGGAAGTGACGAGCAGTACTTC; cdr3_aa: CASSLGSDEQYF
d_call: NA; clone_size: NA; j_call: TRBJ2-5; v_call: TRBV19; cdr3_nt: TGTGCCAGTAGTTTTGGGCTGGCTCAAGAGACCCAGTACTTC; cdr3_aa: CASSFGLAQETQYF
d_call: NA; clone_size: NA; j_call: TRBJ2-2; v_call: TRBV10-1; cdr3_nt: TGCGCCAGCAGTCCATCGAACACCGGGGAGCTGTTTTTT; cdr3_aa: CASSPSNTGELFF
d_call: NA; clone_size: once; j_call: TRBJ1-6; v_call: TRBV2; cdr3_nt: TGTGCCGGAGGGACCACATCTAATTCACCCCTCCACTTT; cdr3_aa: CAGGTTSNSPLHF
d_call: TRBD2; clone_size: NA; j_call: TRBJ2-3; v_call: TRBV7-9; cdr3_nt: TGTGCCAGCAGCTCCCCGGGAGGGGGCACAGATACGCAGTATTTT; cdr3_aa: CASSSPGGGTDTQYF
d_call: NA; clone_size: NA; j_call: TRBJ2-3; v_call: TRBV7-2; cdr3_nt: TGTGCCAGCAGCTTACAGGGGAGGGCTGCAGATACGCAGTATTTT; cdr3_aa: CASSLQGRAADTQYF
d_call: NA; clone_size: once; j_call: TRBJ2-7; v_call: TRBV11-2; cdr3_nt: TGTGCCAGCAGCTTAGAAGCCAGGGTCTACGAGCAGTACTTC; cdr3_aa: CASSLEARVYEQYF
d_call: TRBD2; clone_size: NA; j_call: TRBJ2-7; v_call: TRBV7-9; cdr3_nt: TGTGCCAGCAGCTTTCTCGCGGGAGACGAGCAGTACTTC; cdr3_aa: CASSFLAGDEQYF
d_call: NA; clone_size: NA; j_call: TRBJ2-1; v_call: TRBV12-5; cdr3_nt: TGTGCTAGTGGTTTGCTTTACAATGAGCAGTTCTTC; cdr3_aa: CASGLLYNEQFF
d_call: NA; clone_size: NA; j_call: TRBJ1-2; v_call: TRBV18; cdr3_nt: TGTGCCAGCTCACCCCGGCGAGACAGCAACTATGGCTACACCTTC; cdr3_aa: CASSPRRDSNYGYTF
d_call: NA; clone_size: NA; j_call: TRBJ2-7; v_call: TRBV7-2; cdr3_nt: TGTGCCAGCAGCTTATGGGGACTGCCCGACGAGCAGTACTTC; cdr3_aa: CASSLWGLPDEQYF
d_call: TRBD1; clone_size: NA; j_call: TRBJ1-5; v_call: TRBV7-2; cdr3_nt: TGTGCCAGCAGCCAAACCGGACAGGGGAATCAGCCCCAGCATTTT; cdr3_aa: CASSQTGQGNQPQHF
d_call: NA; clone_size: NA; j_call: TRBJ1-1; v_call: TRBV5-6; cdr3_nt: TGTGCCAGCGGATACATAAGGGTTCCCAACACTGAAGCTTTCTTT; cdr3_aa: CASGYIRVPNTEAFF
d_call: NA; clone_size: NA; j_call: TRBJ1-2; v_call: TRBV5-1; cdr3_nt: TGCGCCAGCAGCTTTTCCGGGGGCTACTATGGCTACACCTTC; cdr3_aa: CASSFSGGYYGYTF
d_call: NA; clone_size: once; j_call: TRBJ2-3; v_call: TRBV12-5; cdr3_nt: TGTGCTAGTGGTTTGGTACTGGGGAATGGCCCAGATACGCAGTATTTT; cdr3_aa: CASGLVLGNGPDTQYF
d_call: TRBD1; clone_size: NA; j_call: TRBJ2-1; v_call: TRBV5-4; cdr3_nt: TGTGCCAGCAGCATTGACAGGGTTTCCTACAATGAGCAGTTCTTC; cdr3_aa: CASSIDRVSYNEQFF
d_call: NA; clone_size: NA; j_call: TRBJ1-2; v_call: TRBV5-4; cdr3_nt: TGTGCCAGCAGTTCGATCCAAGGGGAAGGTAGCTACACCTTC; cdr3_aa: CASSSIQGEGSYTF
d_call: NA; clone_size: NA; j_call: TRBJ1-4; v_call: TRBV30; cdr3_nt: TGTGCCTGGAGTGTACGCGGAGCCTTTAATGAAAAACTGTTTTTT; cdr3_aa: CAWSVRGAFNEKLFF
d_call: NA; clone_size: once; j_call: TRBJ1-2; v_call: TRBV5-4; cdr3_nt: TGTGCCAGCAGCACCGACAGATTCTATGGCTACACCTTC; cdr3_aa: CASSTDRFYGYTF
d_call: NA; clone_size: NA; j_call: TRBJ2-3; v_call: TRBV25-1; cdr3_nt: TGTGCCAGCACTGTAGGCACAGATACGCAGTATTTT; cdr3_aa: CASTVGTDTQYF
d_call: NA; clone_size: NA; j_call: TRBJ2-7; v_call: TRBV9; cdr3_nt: TGTGCCAGCAGCGTAGCTACATCGGGCAGGGGGGACGACGAGCAGTACTTC; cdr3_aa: CASSVATSGRGDDEQYF
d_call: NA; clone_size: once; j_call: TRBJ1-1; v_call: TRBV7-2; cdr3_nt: TGTGCCAGCAGCTTCCAGGGGCAGTCCGAAGCTTTCTTT; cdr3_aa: CASSFQGQSEAFF
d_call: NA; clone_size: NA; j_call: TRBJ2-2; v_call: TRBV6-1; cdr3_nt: TGTGCCAGCAGTGAGGGACATCGGAACACCGGGGAGCTGTTTTTT; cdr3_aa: CASSEGHRNTGELFF
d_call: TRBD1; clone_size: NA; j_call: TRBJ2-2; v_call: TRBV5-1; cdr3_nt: TGCGCCAGCGATGCGGGACAGGGGAGTTCCACCGGGGAGCTGTTTTTT; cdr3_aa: CASDAGQGSSTGELFF
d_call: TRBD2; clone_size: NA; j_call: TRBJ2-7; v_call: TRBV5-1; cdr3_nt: TGCGCCAGCACCCGCGGGGGGAGCGAACTCGTCCACGAGCAGTACTTC; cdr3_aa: CASTRGGSELVHEQYF
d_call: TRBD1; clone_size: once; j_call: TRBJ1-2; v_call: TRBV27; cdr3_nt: TGTGCCAGCAATTCTCTGGGGACAGGCCTGGGGAATGGCTACACCTTC; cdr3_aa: CASNSLGTGLGNGYTF
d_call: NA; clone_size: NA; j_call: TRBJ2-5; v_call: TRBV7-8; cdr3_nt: TGTGCCAGCAGCTCACAAGAGACCCAGTACTTC; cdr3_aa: CASSSQETQYF
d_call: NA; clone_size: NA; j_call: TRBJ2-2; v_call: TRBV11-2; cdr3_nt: TGTGCCAGCAGCTTCCAGAACACCGGGGAGCTGTTTTTT; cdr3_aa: CASSFQNTGELFF
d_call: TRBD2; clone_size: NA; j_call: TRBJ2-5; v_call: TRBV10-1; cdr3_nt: TGCGCCAGCAGTGAGTCGGGACTAGCGTTTCAAGAGACCCAGTACTTC; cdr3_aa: CASSESGLAFQETQYF
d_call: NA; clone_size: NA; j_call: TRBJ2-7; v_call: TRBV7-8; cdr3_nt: TGTGCCAGCAGCTGGACTCAGGGACCCTACGAGCAGTACTTC; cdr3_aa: CASSWTQGPYEQYF
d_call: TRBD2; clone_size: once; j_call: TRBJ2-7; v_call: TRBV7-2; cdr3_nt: TGTGCCAGCAGCTTAAATCTGCGGGAGCGGAGCGAGCAGTACTTC; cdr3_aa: CASSLNLRERSEQYF
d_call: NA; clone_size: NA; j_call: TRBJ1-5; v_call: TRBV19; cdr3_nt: TGTGCCAGTAGTATTCAGGACAGCTCGAGGCCCCAGCATTTT; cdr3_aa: CASSIQDSSRPQHF
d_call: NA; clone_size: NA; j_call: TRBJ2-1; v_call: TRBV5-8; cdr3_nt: TGTGCCAGCATGAGACAGGAGTACAATGAGCAGTTCTTC; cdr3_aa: CASMRQEYNEQFF
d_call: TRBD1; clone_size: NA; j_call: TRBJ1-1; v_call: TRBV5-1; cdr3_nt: TGCGCCAGTGAAAGGACAGGGGGCGGCAACACTGAAGCTTTCTTT; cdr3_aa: CASERTGGGNTEAFF
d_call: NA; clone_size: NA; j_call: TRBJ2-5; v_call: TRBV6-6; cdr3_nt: TGTGCCAGCAGTCCCTATAGGCTCAGGGAAGAGACCCAGTACTTC; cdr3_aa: CASSPYRLREETQYF
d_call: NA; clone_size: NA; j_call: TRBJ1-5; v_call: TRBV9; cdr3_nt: TGTGCCAGCAGCGTAGAGGGGTACGGCAATCAGCCCCAGCATTTT; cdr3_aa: CASSVEGYGNQPQHF
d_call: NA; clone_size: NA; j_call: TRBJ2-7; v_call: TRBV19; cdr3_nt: TGTGCCAGTAGTATCTCTGGGACATTATACGAGCAGTACTTC; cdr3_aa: CASSISGTLYEQYF
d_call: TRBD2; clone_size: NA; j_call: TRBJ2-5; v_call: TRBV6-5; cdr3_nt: TGTGCCAGCAGCCGCTCGGGGGGGACGGGGACCCAGTACTTC; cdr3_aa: CASSRSGGTGTQYF
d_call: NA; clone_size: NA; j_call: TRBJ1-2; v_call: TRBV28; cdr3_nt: TGTGCCAGCACCCTTGGGGGATATGGCTACACCTTC; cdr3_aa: CASTLGGYGYTF
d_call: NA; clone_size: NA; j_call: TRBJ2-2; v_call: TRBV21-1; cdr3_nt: TGTGCCAGCAGCCCCCCAGGACTTGGTGGCGGGGAGCTGTTTTTT; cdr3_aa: CASSPPGLGGGELFF
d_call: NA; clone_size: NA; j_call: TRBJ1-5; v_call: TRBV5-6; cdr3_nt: TGTGCCAGCAGCAGCAGACAGCATAGCAATCAGCCCCAGCATTTT; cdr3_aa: CASSSRQHSNQPQHF
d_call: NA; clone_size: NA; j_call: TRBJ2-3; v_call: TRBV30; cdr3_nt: TGTGCCTGGAGTTCAGGGCGCACAGATACGCAGTATTTT; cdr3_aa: CAWSSGRTDTQYF
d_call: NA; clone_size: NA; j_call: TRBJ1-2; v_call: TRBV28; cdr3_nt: TGTGCCAGCAGATCTCGGGGGCAGGCCTATGGCTACACCTTC; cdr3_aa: CASRSRGQAYGYTF
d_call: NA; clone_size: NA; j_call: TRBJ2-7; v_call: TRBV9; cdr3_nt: TGTGCCAGCAGCGTAGATGGTTACGAGCAGTACTTC; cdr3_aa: CASSVDGYEQYF
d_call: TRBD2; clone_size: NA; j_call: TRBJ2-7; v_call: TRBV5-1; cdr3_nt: TGCGCCAGCAGGCGGGAGCCATCCTACGAGCAGTACTTC; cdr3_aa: CASRREPSYEQYF